These 10 T cell receptor beta chains share one sample of origin, sequenced in a study of cytomegalovirus exposure and HLA in healthy donors. PCR used 60 Vbeta primers and 13 Jbeta primers. The protocol was immunoSEQ multiplex PCR, while the TCRdb copy is restricted to in-frame clones and leaves out a portion. This sample has approximately 150,000 clones, with about 80% found just once. Sequencing was carried out using PBMCs. The receptor source for this set is a man aged 25-45 years in good health and CMV-seronegative.

J is TRBJ1-5 and V is TRBV27; 9 positions match TRBD1. Germline V gives CDR1 MNHEY, CDR2 SMNVEV (reference sequence). The CDR3 covers 15 residues. With V trimmed by 1 base and J by 7 bases, 5 bases remained unmatched. CDR3 DNA sequence: TGTGCCAGCAGTTTATATGGGACAGGGAACCAGCCCCAGCATTTT. Translation: CASSLYGTGNQPQHF.

The sample holds one count of this clone. The chain carries TRBV6-6 and TRBJ2-3; 7 bases line up with TRBD1. The CDR3 contains 15 residues. The V gene end was trimmed by 6 bases and the J gene end by 2 bases; junction bases not matched to a gene: 8. Germline V gene lookup returns CDR1 MNHNY and CDR2 SVGAGI (reference sequence). The CDR3 loop is CASSQDRSYTDTQYF. The CDR3 region has the DNA TGTGCCAGCAGCCAGGACAGGTCCTACACAGATACGCAGTATTTT.

This clone has just one count. The rearrangement uses TRBV6-1 and TRBJ1-3, with 11 bases identical to TRBD1. V shed 6 bases and J 4 bases; nucleotides not matched to a gene: 5. This CDR3 contains 15 residues. Germline CDR1 reads MNHNS; CDR2 reads SASEGT. The CDR3 sequence: CASRGQGGTGNTIYF. CDR3 DNA sequence: TGTGCCAGCAGGGGACAGGGGGGGACGGGAAACACCATATATTTT.

The chain carries TRBV18 and TRBJ2-2; TRBD2 agrees at 11 bases. Germline lookup yields CDR1 KGHSH and CDR2 LQKENI. With V trimmed by 3 bases and J by 6 bases, 12 bases remained unmatched. This CDR3 has 18 residues. The CDR3 loop is CASSPILAGGGGAGELFF. The CDR3 DNA sequence: TGTGCCAGCTCACCTATTCTAGCGGGAGGAGGAGGTGCCGGGGAGCTGTTTTTT.

This clone was observed once. This sequence joins TRBV9 and TRBJ2-1; 9 bases are shared with TRBD2. The CDR3 contains 16 residues. V gave up 0 bases and J gave up 7 bases; unmatched junction bases: 8. Looked up from germline, CDR1 is SGDLS and CDR2 is YYNGEE. The CDR3, as DNA: TGTGCCAGCAGCGTAGCTACTGGGACTAGCAAGAATGAGCAGTTCTTC. Translated: CASSVATGTSKNEQFF.

The chain uses TRBV5-5 and TRBJ1-5; no definite D call. V lost 4 bases and J 0 bases, leaving 14 bases between the germline ends. This CDR3 region has 16 residues. The germline V gene encodes CDR1 SGHKS and CDR2 YYEKEE (reference sequence). The CDR3 here is CASSPSGSYSNQPQHF. The CDR3 nucleotides are TGTGCCAGCAGCCCATCCGGGAGTTATAGCAATCAGCCCCAGCATTTT. Combining the CDR3 with reference TRBV5-5 and TRBJ1-5 gives the whole variable domain DAGVTQSPTHLIKTRGQQVTLRCSPISGHKSVSWYQQVLGQGPQFIFQYYEKEERGRGNFPDRFSARQFPNYSSELNVNALLLGDSALYLCASSPSGSYSNQPQHFGDGTRLSIL.

The CDR3 is CASSLRATGDGYTF. CDR3 DNA sequence: TGTGCCAGCAGCTTAAGGGCCACGGGGGATGGCTACACCTTC. The rearrangement joins TRBV7-2 to TRBJ1-2, with TRBD1 as a possible D gene (5 bases). V was trimmed by 2 bases and J by 6 bases, leaving 13 bases between them. The CDR3 runs to 14 residues. Looked up from germline, CDR1 is SGHTA and CDR2 is FQGNSA.

The gene calls are TRBV11-2 and TRBJ1-1; 7 bases are a match to TRBD1. Unmatched junction bases numbered 5, after V lost 3 bases and J lost 1 base. The germline V gene encodes CDR1 SGHAT and CDR2 FQNNGV. CDR3 length: 15 amino acids. In DNA, the CDR3 is TGTGCCAGCAGCTTTTTACAGGGGACGAACACTGAAGCTTTCTTT. It codes for CASSFLQGTNTEAFF.

The CDR3 sequence: CATSAPTSGFYEQYF. In nucleotides, the CDR3 is TGTGCCACCAGCGCCCCGACTAGCGGGTTCTACGAGCAGTACTTC. This rearrangement joins TRBV15 to TRBJ2-7; 10 bases are a match to TRBD2. Trimming cost V 5 bases and J 3 bases; bases outside gene matches: 7. Germline V gene lookup returns CDR1 LNHNV and CDR2 YYDKDF (reference sequence). This CDR3 has 15 amino acids.

V usage is TRBV28 and J usage is TRBJ2-6, with D possibly matching TRBD2 (5 bases). CDR3 length: 16 amino acids. CDR1 is MDHEN and CDR2 is SYDVKM in the germline V gene. With 7 bases removed from V and 0 bases from J, the gap between germline ends came to 13 bases. CDR3 region: CASTGGPISGANVLTF. The CDR3 DNA reads TGTGCCAGCACTGGCGGGCCGATCTCTGGGGCCAACGTCCTGACTTTC.